Many counts were recorded for the clone carrying this TCR beta chain. Its cognate antigen is unknown. The read stops 3 residues short of the end of the CDR3; the missing end is completed from the germline J gene. The sample originates from a study of T cell clonality in common variable immunodeficiency. Broader study findings: CVID subjects shared fewer TCRbeta clones than healthy controls did.

Profiling relied on immunoSEQ multiplex PCR, and the TCRdb table lists in-frame clones only, not all of them. Observed are 50,000 or so clones, no singletons, with the top ten taking 3% to 4%. Trimming left V 4 bases short and J 8 bases short, with 9 bases between. There are 11 residues in the CDR3. Looked up from germline, CDR1 is SQVTM and CDR2 is ANQGSEA. The TCR was taken from a person aged 18 to 75 in good health. Sequenced input: peripheral blood mononuclear cells. This chain connects TRBV29-1 to TRBJ2-1, with D hard to call. The CDR3 spells CSVVRLHEQFF. The covered CDR3 bases are TGCAGCGTTGTGAGGCTCCATGAG.